This is a list of T cell receptor beta chains from one sample in a study of blood T cell repertoires in COVID-19. Produced via immunoSEQ multiplex PCR; TCRdb's table is partial and in-frame only. The sample lists a few hundred thousand clones, roughly 87% occurring once. Sequencing used PBMCs or T cells enriched from blood (not recorded which). These receptors all stem from a man aged 18-30 years with acute COVID-19. CDR3s include the opening cysteine and the closing phenylalanine or tryptophan. Fields, in order: CDR3 protein, CDR3 DNA, J gene, D gene, V gene, clone size. D genes are given only for firm matches. Only some rows state a clone size, as once, few, many or a class for expanded clones.

CASSSGLASPYEQYF,TGTGCCAGCAGTTCCGGACTAGCGTCACCCTACGAGCAGTACTTC,TRBJ2-7,TRBD2,TRBV5-4,-
CASSHRTGNGYTF,TGCGCCAGCAGCCACCGCACAGGGAATGGCTACACCTTC,TRBJ1-2,-,TRBV4-1,-
CASSQSGLAGRTGELFF,TGTGCCAGCAGCCAATCAGGACTAGCGGGCCGCACCGGGGAGCTGTTTTTT,TRBJ2-2,TRBD2,TRBV3-1/TRBV3-2,-
CASSSGISQETQYF,TGTGCCAGCAGCTCCGGGATTAGTCAAGAGACCCAGTACTTC,TRBJ2-5,-,TRBV7-2,-
CASSYSGASYEQYF,TGTGCCAGCAGTTATTCAGGGGCCTCCTACGAGCAGTACTTC,TRBJ2-7,-,TRBV6-2/TRBV6-3,-
CAISETSSTEAFF,TGTGCCATCAGTGAGACATCTTCAACTGAAGCTTTCTTT,TRBJ1-1,-,TRBV10-3,-
CASRDRNIETQYF,TGTGCCAGCAGGGACAGGAATATAGAGACCCAGTACTTC,TRBJ2-5,TRBD1,TRBV28,-
CASSPQASSYEQYF,TGTGCCAGCAGCCCCCAGGCGAGCTCCTACGAGCAGTACTTC,TRBJ2-7,-,TRBV11-2,few
CASSFSGGYGYTF,TGTGCCAGCAGCTTTTCCGGGGGCTATGGCTACACCTTC,TRBJ1-2,-,TRBV28,-
CASTSDRDHEQYF,TGTGCCAGCACCTCCGACAGGGACCACGAGCAGTACTTC,TRBJ2-7,-,TRBV21-1,-
CASSNRDRDTGELFF,TGTGCCAGCAGCAACCGGGACAGAGACACCGGGGAGCTGTTTTTT,TRBJ2-2,TRBD1,TRBV11-3,-
CASSNKGLGGEKLFF,TGTGCCAGCAGCAATAAAGGTCTTGGAGGGGAAAAACTGTTTTTT,TRBJ1-4,-,TRBV13,-
CASTRGPDEQYF,TGTGCCAGTACCAGGGGGCCCGACGAGCAGTACTTC,TRBJ2-7,TRBD1,TRBV19,few